The next 4 T cell receptor beta chains were all read from a single sample in a study of ipilimumab plus nivolumab after autologous stem cell transplantation. Repertoires were generated with immunoSEQ multiplex PCR, while TCRdb's copy carries only in-frame clones and drops some. The sample carries 84,000 or so clones, nearly 85% recorded once. This specimen was PBMCs, taken in a trial of ipilimumab plus nivolumab as post-transplant consolidation. Every receptor here comes from a male donor with diffuse large B-cell lymphoma.

The chain joins TRBV9 to TRBJ2-2, with a weak D call TRBD2 (6 bases). Trimming removed 4 bases at V and 5 bases at J, with 15 bases between. From germline, CDR1 is SGDLS and CDR2 YYNGEE. The CDR3 is 15 amino acids. CDR3 bases: TGTGCCAGCAGCTTAACTTGGGACTTAACCGGGGAGCTGTTTTTT. Its protein product is CASSLTWDLTGELFF.

The gene calls are TRBV7-2 and TRBJ2-5; TRBD1 aligns across 8 bases. Germline assignment: CDR1 SGHTA and CDR2 FQGNSA. The CDR3 is 14 amino acids. Trimming removed 5 bases from V and 4 bases from J; junction bases left unmatched: 6. CDR3 nucleotide sequence: TGTGCCAGCAGCGAGCGGACAGGGTCAGAGACCCAGTACTTC. It specifies CASSERTGSETQYF.

The chain carries TRBV27 and TRBJ2-1; 12 positions match TRBD2. CDR3 length: 17 amino acids. Germline CDR1 and CDR2: MNHEY and SMNVEV (reference sequence). V lost 6 bases to trimming and J lost 12 bases; unmatched junction nucleotides: 18. CDR3 sequence: CASRRDPPSGGVHGQFF. In DNA form, the CDR3 reads TGTGCCAGCAGACGAGACCCCCCTAGCGGGGGGGTCCATGGGCAGTTCTTC.

The chain couples TRBV2 to TRBJ2-2; D gene unclear. The CDR3 spans 12 residues. Germline loops: CDR1 SNHLY, CDR2 FYNNEI. V gave up 5 bases and J gave up 6 bases, with 7 bases separating them. Here the CDR3 DNA reads TGTGCCAGCAGTAGCCTACCCGGGGAGCTGTTTTTT. Amino acid sequence: CASSSLPGELFF. The full variable domain, its missing parts supplied by reference TRBV2 and TRBJ2-2, is EPEVTQTPSHQVTQMGQEVILRCVPISNHLYFYWYRQILGQKVEFLVSFYNNEISEKSEIFDDQFSVERPDGSNFTLKIRSTKLEDSAMYFCASSSLPGELFFGEGSRLTVL.